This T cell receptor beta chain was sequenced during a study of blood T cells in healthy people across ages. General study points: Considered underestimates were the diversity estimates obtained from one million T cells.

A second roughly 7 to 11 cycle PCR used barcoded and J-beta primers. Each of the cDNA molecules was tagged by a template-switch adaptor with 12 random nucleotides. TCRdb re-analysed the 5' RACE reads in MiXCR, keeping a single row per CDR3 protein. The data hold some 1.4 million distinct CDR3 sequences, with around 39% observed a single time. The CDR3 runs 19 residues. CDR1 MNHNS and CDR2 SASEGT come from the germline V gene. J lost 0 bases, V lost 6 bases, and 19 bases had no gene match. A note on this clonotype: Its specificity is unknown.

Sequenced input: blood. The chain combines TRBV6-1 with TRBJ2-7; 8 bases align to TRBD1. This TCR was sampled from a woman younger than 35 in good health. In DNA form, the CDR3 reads TGTGCCAGCAGCCTTTCCGGACAGGGACCTTTCCTTTACTCCTACGAGCAGTACTTC. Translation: CASSLSGQGPFLYSYEQYF.